A selection of T cell receptor beta chains follows, all from one sample in a study of blood T cell repertoires in COVID-19. The repertoire was sequenced with immunoSEQ multiplex PCR; TCRdb's copy has only in-frame clones and lacks some. The table has around 65,000 clones, approximately 73% seen once. The sample comprised peripheral blood. The receptor set was obtained from a woman in her fifties or sixties with active or convalescent COVID-19. CDR3s include the opening cysteine and the closing phenylalanine or tryptophan.

TRBV29-1	TRBJ2-7	CSVVLAGRYEQYF
TRBV5-1	TRBJ2-7	CASSSGLDYEQYF
TRBV5-4	TRBJ2-3	CASSAAEATQYF
TRBV19	TRBJ2-7	CASSSGTSGYYEQYF
TRBV24-1	TRBJ1-2	CATSDPTGGVGGYTF
TRBV25-1	TRBJ2-1	CASSGRGIGNEQFF
TRBV6-2/TRBV6-3	TRBJ2-5	CASSSPAGAQETQYF
TRBV7-8	TRBJ2-2	CASSRTLRGTGELFF
TRBV10-3	TRBJ1-2	CAISESAGSHYGYTF
TRBV5-1	TRBJ2-2	CASSLVQGADTGELFF
TRBV11-2	TRBJ2-3	CASRGRGIPQYF
TRBV18	TRBJ1-5	CASSPTGANQPQHF
TRBV7-3	TRBJ2-5	CASSLGTGGPGETQYF
TRBV19	TRBJ2-7	CASSIAVDSSYEQYF
TRBV19	TRBJ1-5	CASSIEAGGSQPQHF
TRBV5-4	TRBJ2-3	CASSRDRGQADTQYF
TRBV27	TRBJ2-1	CASSSALANEQFF
TRBV5-4	TRBJ1-1	CASSLEGGLNTEAFF
TRBV5-1	TRBJ2-6	CASQAGWSGANVLTF
TRBV10-3	TRBJ1-2	CAIHRTGAYGYTF
TRBV6-5	TRBJ2-2	CASSRLAGNRELFF
TRBV19	TRBJ1-1	CASSPLRNTEAFF
TRBV7-2	TRBJ1-1	CASSEYLDRQNTEAFF
TRBV30	TRBJ2-1	CAWSVTRDNEQFF
TRBV7-2	TRBJ2-7	CASSLVALVNYEQYF
TRBV27	TRBJ1-5	CASSKGQGVGNQPQHF
TRBV7-8	TRBJ1-5	CATAGVRRRNQPQHF
TRBV19	TRBJ2-6	CASSTGVGANVLTF
TRBV18	TRBJ2-4	CASSSGLAGVGIQYF
TRBV9	TRBJ1-2	CASSALQGGNYGYTF
TRBV18	TRBJ1-4	CASSGQPNEKLFF
TRBV9	TRBJ2-5	CASSVDTGEETQYF
TRBV15	TRBJ2-3	CATTKGYTDTQYF
TRBV5-1	TRBJ2-1	CASSPGLAGGEQFF
TRBV10-2	TRBJ2-5	CASSDRLGGGTQYF
TRBV5-1	TRBJ2-2	CASRTSGGSTGELFF
TRBV11-3	TRBJ2-1	CASSLSGNEQFF
TRBV3-1/TRBV3-2	TRBJ2-1	CATRRGTQHYNEQFF
TRBV4-1	TRBJ2-5	CASSQVFVGGETQYF
TRBV6-5	TRBJ1-2	CASSLTDYGYTF
TRBV6-5	TRBJ1-4	CASKNRDGNEKLFF
TRBV30	TRBJ2-7	CAWAQGSEQYF
TRBV6-2/TRBV6-3	TRBJ1-5	CASSYPGTLERYYSNQPQHF
TRBV27	TRBJ2-1	CASRARLAGLMDEQFF
TRBV6-6	TRBJ1-1	CASSYSPGDTEAFF
TRBV28	TRBJ2-2	CASSPLYRGRTGELFF
TRBV13	TRBJ1-2	CASSPGTGRTRGYTF
TRBV6-2/TRBV6-3	TRBJ2-3	CASSYLPLGLAGAADTQYF
TRBV2	TRBJ1-6	CASSEGYRGPNSPLHF